This TCR beta chain was documented in a study of shared clonotypes between healthy human individuals. Study-wide points: The diversity represented, both genetic and in exposure history, was limited by few donors.

The CDR3 sequence is 15 residues long. The V end was cut by 0 bases, the J end by 9 bases, with 15 bases between. Germline loops: CDR1 LGHNA, CDR2 YNFKEQ. Measured with immunoSEQ multiplex PCR; TCRdb has only the in-frame clones, and not every one. The table has about 490,000 clones, roughly 85% seen once. Notes on this clone: The antigen is unknown.

Only Caucasian adults living in Nashville, Tennessee made up the donor group. For unsorted samples, genomic DNA was extracted from 75 million to 90 million PBMCs. The sample taken for sequencing was PBMCs. This chain joins TRBV4-2 and TRBJ2-1, with D perhaps TRBD2 (6 bases). This sequence originates from a woman aged 40 to 50 in good health. Some clones in this sample may be carry-over from other donors' samples. The CDR3 is CASSQDLGGITEQFF. Here the CDR3 DNA reads TGTGCCAGCAGCCAAGATCTCGGCGGGATTACTGAGCAGTTCTTC.